This TCR beta chain was sequenced for a study of siplizumab effects on memory and regulatory T cells. Study-wide results and limits: Naive versus memory phenotype went unassigned for roughly 80-96% of proliferating CD4+ or CD8+ clones. It was never confirmed that proliferating Tregs from siplizumab cultures were suppressive.

The ends were cut back, 5 bases at V and 8 bases at J, with 12 bases in the middle. CDR3 length: 13 amino acids. Germline V gives CDR1 MNHEY, CDR2 SVGAGI. Assays covered around 100,000 TCR templates per sample. Assay used: immunoSEQ multiplex PCR; TCRdb lists only in-frame clones, some missing. This table has 90,000 to 140,000 clones, around 93% appearing once. With regard to this clone: Its antigen is unidentified.

The sequenced material came from CD4+ T cells sorted from blood. V and J are TRBV6-5 and TRBJ1-4; a possible D gene is TRBD1 (6 bases). This sequence originates from a human donor in good health. CDR3 bases: TGTGCCAGCAGTGGGGAGGACAGCGAAAAACTGTTTTTT. It specifies CASSGEDSEKLFF.